Listed below are T cell receptor beta chains from one sample, sequenced in a study of T cell repertoires in cytomegalovirus infection. Via MiXCR, TCRdb re-called the reads, giving one row per CDR3 protein. The sample comprises about 5,700 distinct CDR3 sequences, approximately 58% of which are singletons, and roughly 90% rests with the top ten. Antigens of these TCRs are unknown. The sample taken for sequencing was PBMCs, sequenced either directly or after in vitro stimulation (not recorded which). These receptors were obtained from a human donor in good health (CMV status not recorded). Some clones in this sample may be carry-over from other donors' samples. Both conserved end residues are part of each CDR3.

v_gene: TRBV6-8
j_gene: TRBJ1-5
CDR3aa: CASRTPGGNQPQHF

v_gene: TRBV4-3
j_gene: TRBJ1-1
CDR3aa: CASSHITTEAFF

v_gene: TRBV7-2
j_gene: TRBJ1-1
CDR3aa: CASNLDSRGSHTEAFF

v_gene: TRBV11-2
j_gene: TRBJ2-3
CDR3aa: CASRRRRAGVTDTQYF

v_gene: TRBV7-8
j_gene: TRBJ2-7
CDR3aa: CASLWDTPGDEPYF

v_gene: TRBV7-8
j_gene: TRBJ2-7
CDR3aa: CASHCDTPGDEQYF

v_gene: TRBV6-1
j_gene: TRBJ1-1
CDR3aa: CASAAVQKNTEAFF

v_gene: TRBV28
j_gene: TRBJ1-2
CDR3aa: CARSTPGTLSFRYGSPF

v_gene: TRBV7-8
j_gene: TRBJ2-7
CDR3aa: CARSWDTPGDDHYF

v_gene: TRBV28
j_gene: TRBJ1-5
CDR3aa: CAIQTAYSKHPQHF

v_gene: TRBV20-1
j_gene: TRBJ2-3
CDR3aa: CKTRGASTDTQYF

v_gene: TRBV7-8
j_gene: TRBJ2-7
CDR3aa: CYSSWDTPGDEPYF

v_gene: TRBV6-2/TRBV6-3
j_gene: TRBJ1-1
CDR3aa: CASSSPEPNTEYFF

v_gene: TRBV25-1
j_gene: TRBJ1-2
CDR3aa: CASSGQGATHLYGYTF

v_gene: TRBV28
j_gene: TRBJ2-7
CDR3aa: CASTTTQLDYYQYF

v_gene: TRBV7-2
j_gene: TRBJ2-5
CDR3aa: CASSLRGASGIPEVETQYF

v_gene: TRBV7-6
j_gene: TRBJ2-7
CDR3aa: CASSSRLAGAYEQYF

v_gene: TRBV29-1
j_gene: TRBJ1-1
CDR3aa: CSVDGGVLTEAFF

v_gene: TRBV7-8
j_gene: TRBJ2-7
CDR3aa: CASLWDTPFDEHYF

v_gene: TRBV19
j_gene: TRBJ2-2
CDR3aa: CASIGTGIVTGELFF

v_gene: TRBV28
j_gene: TRBJ1-1
CDR3aa: CASSFDRIIPWNNLPTEAFF

v_gene: TRBV19
j_gene: TRBJ2-7
CDR3aa: CASSGRDYEQYF

v_gene: TRBV28
j_gene: TRBJ2-1
CDR3aa: CASGFYLAERFF

v_gene: TRBV4-1
j_gene: TRBJ2-1
CDR3aa: CAIFGWDGIDSYNEQFF

v_gene: TRBV5-6
j_gene: TRBJ1-5
CDR3aa: CASSLGDREWNQPQHF

v_gene: TRBV7-9
j_gene: TRBJ2-1
CDR3aa: CASSIGTGIYNEQFF